This T cell receptor beta chain was found in a study of cytomegalovirus exposure and HLA in healthy donors. Points from the study as a whole: A later analysis linked around 17,000 TCR beta sequences to HLA alleles at 0.05 false discovery rate. Most CMV-associated TCR beta chains appeared HLA-restricted in a later analysis. A later analysis linked a missense DCLRE1C variant to TCR beta V- and J-gene trimming.

It was with 60 Vbeta and 13 Jbeta primers that the PCR ran. Produced via immunoSEQ multiplex PCR; TCRdb's table is partial and in-frame only. This sample's table has approximately 110,000 clones. The CDR3 spans 16 residues. Germline CDR1 and CDR2: LGHNA and YSLEER. A word on this clone: The antigen is unknown. One end of the junction does not line up with germline, which may come from a read error.

The sequenced sample consisted of PBMCs. This sequence originates from a man younger than 45 in good health and CMV-seronegative. This chain links TRBV4-3 with TRBJ2-1; TRBD2 aligns across 9 bases. The CDR3 coding sequence is TGCGCCAGCAGTCAAGAACGACTAGCGGTCGACAATGAGCAGTTCTTC. Its protein is CASSQERLAVDNEQFF.